Presented here are 17 T cell receptor beta chains from one specimen sequenced in a study of blood T cells in healthy people across ages. Through a sample-barcoded 5' primer and a J-beta primer mix, a second PCR was run for roughly 7 to 11 cycles. TCRdb reprocessed the 5' RACE reads via MiXCR and lists one record per CDR3 protein. The data contain about 1.8 million distinct CDR3 sequences, around half of them seen just once; the ten biggest clones take up roughly 2.1%. The sequenced material came from blood. The source is a middle-aged woman in good health.

This chain connects TRBV6-4 to TRBJ2-6, with 7 bases that match TRBD1. The CDR3 loop spans 16 amino acids. With 2 bases clipped from V and 5 bases from J, the junction kept 6 bases outside the gene matches. In germline, CDR1 is MRHNA, CDR2 SNTAGT. The CDR3 region has the DNA TGTGCCAGCAGTGACACACAGGGGTCCCGGGCCAACGTCCTGACTTTC. Its translation is CASSDTQGSRANVLTF.

This chain joins TRBV7-2 and TRBJ2-5; possibly TRBD1 for D (5 bases). V was cut by 5 bases and J by 7 bases, with 8 bases left in between. From germline, CDR1 is SGHTA and CDR2 FQGNSA. The CDR3 sequence is 11 residues long. CDR3: CASSDQGTQYF. CDR3 sequence (DNA): TGTGCCAGCAGCGACCAGGGGACCCAGTACTTC.

This clonotype has only a few counts. This chain connects TRBV12-3 or TRBV12-4 to TRBJ2-5, with TRBD1 identical over 9 bases. The DNA end is more similar to TRBJ2-7, so the J call may be wrong. CDR3 length: 14 residues. The CDR3: CASSSTGGLYEQYF. The CDR3, as DNA: TGTGCCAGCAGTTCGACAGGGGGTCTCTACGAGCAGTACTTC.

This clonotype was detected only a few times. An end of the junction does not agree with germline; a read error may underlie this. The chain employs TRBV28 and TRBJ1-5; D might be TRBD1 (6 bases). CDR3 length: 15 residues. Germline loops: CDR1 MDHEN, CDR2 SYDVKM. CDR3 sequence (DNA): TGTGCCAGCAATCCCCAGGACAGCCACAATCAGCCTCAGCATTTT. This translates into CASNPQDSHNQPQHF. Using reference TRBV28 and TRBJ1-5 for the parts outside the CDR3, the full variable domain is DVKVTQSSRYLVKRTGEKVFLECVQDMDHENMFWYRQDPGLGLRLIYFSYDVKMKEKGDIPEGYSVSREKKERFSLILESASTNQTSMYLCASNPQDSHNQPQHFGDGTRLSIL.

The chain employs TRBV20-1 and TRBJ1-2; D gene unclear. CDR3 size: 14 residues. Germline CDR1 is DFQATT and CDR2 is SNEGSKA (reference sequence). V was pared by 1 base and J by 3 bases, with 12 bases between. The CDR3 region has the DNA TGCAGTGCTAGAGGTCGGGAACTATACTATGGCTACACCTTC. This sequence encodes CSARGRELYYGYTF.

This chain links TRBV6-5 with TRBJ1-6; perhaps TRBD1 as D (5 bases). Germline V CDR1 and CDR2: MNHEY, SVGAGI. The V end was cut by 0 bases, the J end by 13 bases, with 16 bases between. The CDR3 covers 15 residues. Written as DNA, the CDR3 is TGTGCCAGCAGTTACTCAGGGACCGCCGCTCGGCCCCTCCACTTT. Translating it yields CASSYSGTAARPLHF.

V gene TRBV7-9 combines with J gene TRBJ2-1, with TRBD1 identical over 10 bases. This CDR3 region has 17 residues. Trimming removed 5 bases from V and 6 bases from J; junction bases left unmatched: 13. In germline, CDR1 is SEHNR, CDR2 FQNEAQ (reference sequence). The CDR3 nucleotides read TGTGCCAGCAGCAAAGACAGGGGGCGAAGAACCGTCAATGAGCAGTTCTTC. Protein sequence: CASSKDRGRRTVNEQFF.

V gene TRBV3-1 combines with J gene TRBJ1-2, with 11 bases matching TRBD1. This CDR3 is 14 amino acids long. Germline V gene data show CDR1 as LGHDT and CDR2 as YNNKEL (reference sequence). V lost 2 bases and J lost 8; bases outside the gene matches: 4. Here the CDR3 DNA reads TGTGCCAGCAGCCAATCTGGACAGGGGGCGGGCTACACCTTC. Translated: CASSQSGQGAGYTF.

The chain uses TRBV5-5 and TRBJ2-5, with D possibly TRBD1 on 6 matching bases. V was shortened by 1 base and J by 3 bases, with 7 bases between the two germline ends. The CDR3 runs to 13 residues. Germline CDR1 SGHKS, CDR2 YYEKEE (reference sequence). As DNA, the CDR3 is TGTGCCAGCAGCTTGCACAGGGAAGAGACCCAGTACTTC. Protein sequence: CASSLHREETQYF.

The sample holds a few counts of this clonotype. The genes are TRBV5-1 and TRBJ2-4; D possibly uses TRBD1 or TRBD2 (5 bases each). The CDR3 consists of 15 residues. V gave up 4 bases and J gave up 6 bases, with 17 bases separating them. Germline assignment: CDR1 SGHRS and CDR2 YFSETQ. The CDR3 protein is CASSPPLAGTNIQYF. The CDR3 nucleotides read TGCGCCAGCAGCCCCCCTCTGGCAGGGACAAACATTCAGTACTTC.

CDR3 DNA sequence: TGTGCCAGCAGCTTAGCATCAGGGCTTGGCTACACCTTC. It is translated as CASSLASGLGYTF. The chain combines TRBV7-2 with TRBJ1-2; tentatively, D is TRBD1 (5 bases). In germline, CDR1 is SGHTA, CDR2 FQGNSA. The V end lost 0 bases, the J end lost 7 bases, and 9 bases lay between the germline ends. The CDR3 length is 13 residues.

This clonotype showed up just a few times. J is TRBJ1-2 and V is TRBV5-1; 7 nucleotides agree with TRBD1. CDR1 SGHRS and CDR2 YFSETQ come from the germline V gene. Germline trimming cut 4 bases from V and 8 bases from J; bases unmatched to any gene: 5. This CDR3 region has 12 residues. The CDR3 DNA reads TGCGCCAGCAGCGTCGACAGGGAGGGCTACACCTTC. It is translated as CASSVDREGYTF.

To note about this clonotype: A junction end diverges from the germline sequence, so it may reflect a read error. The chain has TRBV7-2 and TRBJ2-6, with D hard to call. The length of the CDR3 is 14 residues. The V gene's germline CDR1 is SGHTA and CDR2 FQGNSA. The CDR3 is CASGLVPGANVLTF. CDR3 nucleotides: TGTGCCAGCGGCTTAGTGCCTGGGGCCAACGTCCTGACTTTC.

This chain uses TRBV7-2 with TRBJ2-1, with 7 bases lining up with TRBD2. The CDR3 consists of 16 residues. CDR1 and CDR2 (germline): SGHTA, FQGNSA. V was pared by 3 bases and J by 4 bases, with 9 bases of the junction left unmatched. CDR3 nucleotides: TGTGCCAGCAGCTTCACCGGGACTACAACGTACAATGAGCAGTTCTTC. Its translation: CASSFTGTTTYNEQFF.

This clonotype has only a few counts. This chain joins TRBV20-1 and TRBJ2-7, with a tentative D call TRBD2 (6 bases). V lost 3 bases and J lost 4, with 10 bases in between. CDR3 length equals 12 residues. CDR1 DFQATT and CDR2 SNEGSKA come from the germline V gene (reference sequence). The CDR3: CSASRGSYEQYF. CDR3 nucleotides: TGCAGTGCTAGTCGGGGGTCTTACGAGCAGTACTTC.

The chain has TRBV28 and TRBJ2-4; a weak D match, TRBD2 (6 bases). CDR1 and CDR2 (germline): MDHEN, SYDVKM. The CDR3 sequence is 10 residues long. Trimming took 10 bases from V and 5 from J, leaving 6 bases between them. The CDR3 bases are TGTGCCACGGGGGAAAACATTCAGTACTTC. Protein product: CATGENIQYF.

This clonotype was counted a few times. V usage is TRBV4-1 and J usage is TRBJ2-3, with D unclear. CDR1 is MGHRA and CDR2 is YSYEKL in the germline V gene. V lost 0 bases, J lost 7 bases, and 5 bases lay in between. The CDR3 is 12 amino acids. CDR3 loop: CASSQEGNTQYF. The DNA for the CDR3 is TGCGCCAGCAGCCAAGAGGGTAATACGCAGTATTTT.